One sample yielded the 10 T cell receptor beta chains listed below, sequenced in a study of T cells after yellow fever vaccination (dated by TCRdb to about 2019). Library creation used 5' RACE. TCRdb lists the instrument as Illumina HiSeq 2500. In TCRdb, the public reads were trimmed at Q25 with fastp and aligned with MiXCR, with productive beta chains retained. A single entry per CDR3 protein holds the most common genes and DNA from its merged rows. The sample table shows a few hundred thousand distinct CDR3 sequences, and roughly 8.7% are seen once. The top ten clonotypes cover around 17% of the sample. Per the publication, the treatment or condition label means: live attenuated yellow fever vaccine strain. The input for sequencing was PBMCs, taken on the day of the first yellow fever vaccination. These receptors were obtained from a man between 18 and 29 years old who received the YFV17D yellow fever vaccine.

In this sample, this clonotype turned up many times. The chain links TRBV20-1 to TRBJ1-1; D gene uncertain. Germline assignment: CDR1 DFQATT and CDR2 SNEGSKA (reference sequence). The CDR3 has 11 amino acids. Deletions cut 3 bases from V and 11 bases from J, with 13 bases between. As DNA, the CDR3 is TGCAGTGCTAGGGCCCTTAGTATGGCTTTCTTT. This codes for CSARALSMAFF.

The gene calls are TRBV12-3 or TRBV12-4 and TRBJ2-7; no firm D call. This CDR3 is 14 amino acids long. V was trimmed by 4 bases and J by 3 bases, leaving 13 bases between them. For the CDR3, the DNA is TGTGCCAGCAGTTATTCAGCGAAGCACTACGAGCAGTACGTC. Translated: CASSYSAKHYEQYV.

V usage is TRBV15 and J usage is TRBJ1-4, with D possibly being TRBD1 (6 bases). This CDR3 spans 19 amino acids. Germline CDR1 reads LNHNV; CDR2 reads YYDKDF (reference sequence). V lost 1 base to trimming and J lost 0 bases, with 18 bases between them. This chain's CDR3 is CATSRVNSGQLATNEKLFF. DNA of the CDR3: TGTGCCACCAGCAGAGTGAACTCAGGACAGCTAGCAACTAATGAAAAACTGTTTTTT.

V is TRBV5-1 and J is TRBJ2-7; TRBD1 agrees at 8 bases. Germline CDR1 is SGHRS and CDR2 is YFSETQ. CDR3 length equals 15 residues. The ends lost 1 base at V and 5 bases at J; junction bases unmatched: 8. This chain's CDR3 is CASSLSGTGGDEQYV. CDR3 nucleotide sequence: TGCGCCAGCAGCTTGTCAGGGACAGGCGGGGACGAGCAGTACGTC.

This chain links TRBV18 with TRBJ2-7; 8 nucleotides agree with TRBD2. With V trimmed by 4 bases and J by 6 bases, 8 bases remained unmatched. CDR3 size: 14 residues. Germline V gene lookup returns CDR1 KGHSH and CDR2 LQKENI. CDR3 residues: CASSLAGGGPEQYV. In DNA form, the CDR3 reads TGTGCCAGCTCACTTGCAGGCGGGGGGCCCGAGCAGTACGTC.

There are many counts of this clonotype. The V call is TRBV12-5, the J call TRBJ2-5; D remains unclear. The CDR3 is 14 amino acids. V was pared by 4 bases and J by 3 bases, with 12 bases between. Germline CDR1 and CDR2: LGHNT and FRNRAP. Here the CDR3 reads CASGSRPLEETQYF. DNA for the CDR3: TGTGCTAGTGGTTCCCGACCCCTGGAAGAGACCCAGTACTTC.

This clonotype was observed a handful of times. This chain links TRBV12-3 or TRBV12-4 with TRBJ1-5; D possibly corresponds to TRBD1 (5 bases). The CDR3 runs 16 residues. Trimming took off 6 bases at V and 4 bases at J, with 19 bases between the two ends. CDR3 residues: CASRVSRATANQPQHF. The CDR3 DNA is TGTGCCAGCAGAGTAAGCAGGGCAACAGCGAATCAGCCCCAGCATTTT.

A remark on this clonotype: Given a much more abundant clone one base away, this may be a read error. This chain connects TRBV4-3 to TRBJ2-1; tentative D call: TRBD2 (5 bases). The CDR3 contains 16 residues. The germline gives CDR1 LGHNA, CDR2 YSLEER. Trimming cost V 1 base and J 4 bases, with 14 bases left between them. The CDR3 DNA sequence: TGCGCCAGCAGCCAAGTGAGAGGGTTTAGGTACAATGAGCAGTTCTTC. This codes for CASSQVRGFRYNEQFF.

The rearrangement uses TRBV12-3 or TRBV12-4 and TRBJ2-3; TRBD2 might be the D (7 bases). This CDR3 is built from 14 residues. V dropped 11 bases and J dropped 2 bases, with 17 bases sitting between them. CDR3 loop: CALGGQGITDTQYF. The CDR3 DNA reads TGTGCCCTGGGGGGGCAGGGGATCACAGATACGCAGTATTTT.

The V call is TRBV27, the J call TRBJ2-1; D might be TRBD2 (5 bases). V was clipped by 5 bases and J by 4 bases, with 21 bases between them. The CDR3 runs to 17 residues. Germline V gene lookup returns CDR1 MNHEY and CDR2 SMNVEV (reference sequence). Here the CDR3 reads CASSPLAGAKPYNEQFF. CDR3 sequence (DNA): TGTGCCAGCAGTCCCTTGGCGGGCGCAAAACCTTACAATGAGCAGTTCTTC.